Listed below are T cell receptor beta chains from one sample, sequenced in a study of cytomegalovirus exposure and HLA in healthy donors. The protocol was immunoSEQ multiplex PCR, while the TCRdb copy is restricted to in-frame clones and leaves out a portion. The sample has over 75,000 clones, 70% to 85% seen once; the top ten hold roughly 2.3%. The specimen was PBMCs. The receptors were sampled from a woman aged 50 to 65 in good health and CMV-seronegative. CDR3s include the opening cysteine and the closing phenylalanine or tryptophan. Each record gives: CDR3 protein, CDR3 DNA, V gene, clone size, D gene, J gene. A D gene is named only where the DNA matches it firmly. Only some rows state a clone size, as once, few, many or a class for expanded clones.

CDR3: CASSRNIPTGVANEKLFF
DNA: TGCGCCAGCAGCCGAAACATTCCCACAGGGGTGGCTAATGAAAAACTGTTTTTT
V: TRBV4-3
size: .
D: TRBD1
J: TRBJ1-4

CDR3: CASSLGSSTDTQYF
DNA: TGTGCCAGCAGCCTCGGGTCTAGCACAGATACGCAGTATTTT
V: TRBV7-8
size: .
D: .
J: TRBJ2-3

CDR3: CATSPGGATYEQYF
DNA: TGTGCCACCTCCCCCGGGGGGGCGACCTACGAGCAGTACTTC
V: TRBV10-3
size: .
D: TRBD2
J: TRBJ2-7

CDR3: CASKTSRSTDTQYF
DNA: TGTGCCAGCAAAACCTCCAGGAGCACAGATACGCAGTATTTT
V: TRBV28
size: .
D: .
J: TRBJ2-3

CDR3: CASSQQGGNTGELFF
DNA: TGTGCCAGCAGCCAGCAGGGGGGAAACACCGGGGAGCTGTTTTTT
V: TRBV4-2
size: few
D: .
J: TRBJ2-2

CDR3: CASSPTSGYTF
DNA: TGTGCCAGTAGCCCCACTTCGGGCTACACCTTC
V: TRBV2
size: .
D: .
J: TRBJ1-2

CDR3: CASSKGDRPLVGYTF
DNA: TGTGCCAGTAGTAAGGGGGACAGGCCTCTCGTCGGCTACACCTTC
V: TRBV19
size: .
D: TRBD1
J: TRBJ1-2

CDR3: CASSFQGAAGELFF
DNA: TGCGCCAGCAGCTTTCAGGGGGCAGCCGGGGAGCTGTTTTTT
V: TRBV5-1
size: .
D: TRBD1
J: TRBJ2-2

CDR3: CASSFGTSGYNEQFF
DNA: TGCGCCAGCAGCTTTGGGACTAGCGGGTACAATGAGCAGTTCTTC
V: TRBV5-1
size: .
D: TRBD2
J: TRBJ2-1

CDR3: CASSWVAGVRYNEQFF
DNA: TGCGCCAGCAGCTGGGTAGCGGGAGTTAGATACAATGAGCAGTTCTTC
V: TRBV5-1
size: .
D: TRBD2
J: TRBJ2-1

CDR3: CASSPDREDGYTF
DNA: TGCGCCAGCAGCCCGGACAGGGAGGATGGCTACACCTTC
V: TRBV5-1
size: .
D: TRBD1
J: TRBJ1-2

CDR3: CASSVLQGYRLGKLFF
DNA: TGTGCCAGCAGCGTACTCCAGGGATATCGGCTAGGGAAACTGTTTTTT
V: TRBV28
size: .
D: .
J: TRBJ1-4

CDR3: CASSLAGLSSGNEQFF
DNA: TGTGCCAGCAGCTTGGCCGGACTTTCGTCGGGAAATGAGCAGTTCTTC
V: TRBV5-5
size: .
D: .
J: TRBJ2-1

CDR3: CASSTPSGTGEFDNQPQHF
DNA: TGTGCCAGCAGCACACCATCCGGGACAGGGGAATTTGACAATCAGCCCCAGCATTTT
V: TRBV7-2
size: .
D: TRBD1
J: TRBJ1-5

CDR3: CASSLVREETQYF
DNA: TGTGCCAGCAGCTTGGTGAGGGAAGAGACCCAGTACTTC
V: TRBV5-4
size: .
D: .
J: TRBJ2-5

CDR3: CASSLSGQGGKNIQYF
DNA: TGTGCCAGCAGTTTGAGTGGGCAGGGTGGCAAAAACATTCAGTACTTC
V: TRBV27
size: .
D: .
J: TRBJ2-4

CDR3: CSVEDTGAEAFF
DNA: TGCAGCGTTGAAGATACGGGGGCTGAAGCTTTCTTT
V: TRBV29-1
size: .
D: .
J: TRBJ1-1

CDR3: CASSPKTGSTQYF
DNA: TGTGCCAGCAGCCCGAAAACAGGGAGCACCCAGTACTTC
V: TRBV7-6
size: few
D: .
J: TRBJ2-5

CDR3: CASSFRATSGYRSYEQYF
DNA: TGTGCCAGCAGTTTCAGGGCGACTAGCGGATACAGAAGCTACGAGCAGTACTTC
V: TRBV28
size: .
D: TRBD2
J: TRBJ2-7

CDR3: CASSPGTGGPGNTIYF
DNA: TGTGCCAGTAGTCCCGGGACAGGGGGCCCTGGAAACACCATATATTTT
V: TRBV19
size: .
D: TRBD1
J: TRBJ1-3

CDR3: CASSLGPGAANEQFF
DNA: TGTGCCAGCAGCTTAGGGCCGGGAGCGGCCAATGAGCAGTTCTTC
V: TRBV7-2
size: .
D: .
J: TRBJ2-1

CDR3: CASSPSMSNEQYF
DNA: TGTGCCAGCTCACCAAGCATGTCGAACGAGCAGTACTTC
V: TRBV18
size: .
D: .
J: TRBJ2-7

CDR3: CASSVGVRMNTEAFF
DNA: TGTGCCAGCAGCGTAGGGGTGAGGATGAACACTGAAGCTTTCTTT
V: TRBV9
size: few
D: .
J: TRBJ1-1

CDR3: CASSLDVWRGRSTEAFF
DNA: TGTGCCAGCAGTTTGGATGTTTGGAGGGGGCGAAGCACTGAAGCTTTCTTT
V: TRBV27
size: .
D: TRBD1
J: TRBJ1-1

CDR3: CASSTQAGRTDTQYF
DNA: TGTGCCAGCAGTACACAAGCGGGACGCACAGATACGCAGTATTTT
V: TRBV6-6
size: .
D: TRBD2
J: TRBJ2-3

CDR3: CASSLEAGIGGNHEQYF
DNA: TGTGCCAGCAGCTTAGAAGCGGGTATCGGAGGGAACCACGAGCAGTACTTC
V: TRBV7-9
size: .
D: .
J: TRBJ2-7

CDR3: CASSPGMDTEAFF
DNA: TGTGCCAGCAGCCCGGGAATGGACACTGAAGCTTTCTTT
V: TRBV16
size: once
D: .
J: TRBJ1-1

CDR3: CASSLLPSRRGQETQYF
DNA: TGTGCCAGCAGCTTACTCCCCTCGCGCAGGGGGCAAGAGACCCAGTACTTC
V: TRBV7-4
size: .
D: TRBD1
J: TRBJ2-5

CDR3: CAITKDRGRGGELFF
DNA: TGTGCCATCACTAAGGACAGGGGGCGCGGCGGGGAGCTGTTTTTT
V: TRBV10-3
size: .
D: TRBD1
J: TRBJ2-2

CDR3: CASSLAGSYNSPLHF
DNA: TGTGCCAGCAGCTTAGCCGGCTCCTATAATTCACCCCTCCACTTT
V: TRBV11-2
size: .
D: .
J: TRBJ1-6

CDR3: CASSESVGLAGPDTQYF
DNA: TGCGCCAGCAGTGAGTCGGTGGGACTAGCGGGACCAGATACGCAGTATTTT
V: TRBV10-2
size: .
D: TRBD2
J: TRBJ2-3

CDR3: CASSAQGAPNTEAFF
DNA: TGTGCCAGCAGTGCACAGGGGGCACCGAACACTGAAGCTTTCTTT
V: TRBV6-1
size: .
D: TRBD1
J: TRBJ1-1

CDR3: CSILSMGGGTEAFF
DNA: TGCAGCATCCTGAGTATGGGCGGGGGGACTGAAGCTTTCTTT
V: TRBV29-1
size: .
D: .
J: TRBJ1-1

CDR3: CASSLVGAPGTGELFF
DNA: TGTGCCAGCAGCTTAGTGGGGGCGCCGGGCACCGGGGAGCTGTTTTTT
V: TRBV11-2
size: .
D: .
J: TRBJ2-2

CDR3: CASSLEASSAYNEQFF
DNA: TGTGCCAGCAGCTTAGAGGCTAGTAGTGCCTACAATGAGCAGTTCTTC
V: TRBV7-6
size: .
D: .
J: TRBJ2-1

CDR3: CASSPRTGDGTAFF
DNA: TGCGCCAGCAGCCCCCGGACGGGGGACGGAACAGCTTTCTTT
V: TRBV5-1
size: .
D: .
J: TRBJ1-1

CDR3: CASSQMTGDFEKLFF
DNA: TGTGCCAGCAGCCAAATGACAGGGGATTTCGAAAAACTGTTTTTT
V: TRBV4-2
size: .
D: TRBD1
J: TRBJ1-4

CDR3: CASSLDPKQGDYYGYTF
DNA: TGTGCCAGCAGTTTAGACCCCAAACAGGGGGATTACTATGGCTACACCTTC
V: TRBV7-8
size: .
D: TRBD1
J: TRBJ1-2

CDR3: CASIPRGLPNYGYTF
DNA: TGTGCCAGCATCCCTAGGGGCCTACCTAACTATGGCTACACCTTC
V: TRBV2
size: .
D: .
J: TRBJ1-2

CDR3: CASSVSGASSYNEQFF
DNA: TGCGCCAGCAGTGTAAGCGGGGCCAGCTCCTACAATGAGCAGTTCTTC
V: TRBV10-1
size: .
D: TRBD2
J: TRBJ2-1

CDR3: CSVPGEGMETQYF
DNA: TGCAGCGTTCCAGGTGAGGGAATGGAGACCCAGTACTTC
V: TRBV29-1
size: .
D: .
J: TRBJ2-5

CDR3: CASSLGDISYEQYF
DNA: TGCGCCAGCAGCTTGGGGGACATCTCCTACGAGCAGTACTTC
V: TRBV5-1
size: .
D: .
J: TRBJ2-7

CDR3: CASSSRTGNQPQHF
DNA: TGTGCCAGCAGCTCCCGGACAGGGAATCAGCCCCAGCATTTT
V: TRBV13
size: .
D: TRBD1
J: TRBJ1-5

CDR3: CASSPGLAVEQFF
DNA: TGTGCCAGCAGCCCAGGACTAGCGGTAGAGCAGTTCTTC
V: TRBV9
size: .
D: TRBD2
J: TRBJ2-1

CDR3: CASRLQHSGANVLTF
DNA: TGTGCCAGCAGGCTACAGCACTCTGGGGCCAACGTCCTGACTTTC
V: TRBV6-5
size: .
D: .
J: TRBJ2-6

CDR3: CASSQDWDRPNSPLHF
DNA: TGTGCCAGCAGCCAAGATTGGGACAGGCCCAATTCACCCCTCCACTTT
V: TRBV4-2
size: .
D: TRBD1
J: TRBJ1-6

CDR3: CATSREFMPGLGNTF
DNA: TGTGCCACCAGCAGAGAGTTCATGCCAGGCTTAGGAAACACCTTC
V: TRBV15
size: .
D: .
J: TRBJ1-2

CDR3: CASSVDRDRSNSYNEQFF
DNA: TGTGCCAGCAGCGTAGACCGGGACAGGTCAAACTCCTACAATGAGCAGTTCTTC
V: TRBV9
size: .
D: TRBD1
J: TRBJ2-1

CDR3: CASSSQLAGYKLEQFF
DNA: TGTGCCAGCAGTTCACAACTAGCGGGGTATAAGTTAGAGCAGTTCTTC
V: TRBV27
size: .
D: TRBD2
J: TRBJ2-1

CDR3: CASSLSWGRVHNEQFF
DNA: TGTGCCAGCAGTTTATCTTGGGGGAGGGTCCACAATGAGCAGTTCTTC
V: TRBV27
size: .
D: TRBD2
J: TRBJ2-1

CDR3: CASSTLADTQYF
DNA: TGTGCCAGTAGTACCTTAGCGGATACGCAGTATTTT
V: TRBV19
size: .
D: .
J: TRBJ2-3

CDR3: CASSPGQGAGQPQHF
DNA: TGTGCCAGCAGCCCGGGACAGGGGGCTGGTCAGCCCCAGCATTTT
V: TRBV6-5
size: .
D: TRBD1
J: TRBJ1-5

CDR3: CASSLWAGTESNQPQHF
DNA: TGTGCCAGCAGTTTATGGGCCGGGACAGAGAGCAATCAGCCCCAGCATTTT
V: TRBV28
size: .
D: TRBD1
J: TRBJ1-5

CDR3: CASSQDGPGISNQPQHF
DNA: TGCGCCAGCAGCCAAGATGGGCCCGGGATTAGCAATCAGCCCCAGCATTTT
V: TRBV4-1
size: once
D: .
J: TRBJ1-5